This T cell receptor beta chain originates from a study of OX40 agonist ivuxolimab in advanced cancers. Using immunoSEQ multiplex PCR, the repertoire was profiled, and TCRdb retains in-frame clones only, with some absent. The table records tens of thousands of clones, about 83% of them present only once. CDR1 and CDR2 from the germline V gene are LNHDA and SQIVND (reference sequence). This CDR3 contains 18 residues. With 4 bases removed from V and 1 base from J, the gap between germline ends came to 20 bases. The specimen was CD4+ or CD8+ T cells sorted from blood, collected in a trial of the OX40 agonist ivuxolimab. V gene TRBV19 combines with J gene TRBJ2-1; D is unresolved. The receptor was derived from an adult with an advanced solid tumor such as melanoma, head and neck, liver or kidney cancer. The chain's CDR3 is CASSKPQAFSRSYNEQFF. CDR3 nucleotides: TGTGCCAGTAGTAAGCCGCAGGCCTTTTCGAGATCCTACAATGAGCAGTTCTTC. The full variable domain, completed using reference TRBV19 and TRBJ2-1, is DGGITQSPKYLFRKEGQNVTLSCEQNLNHDAMYWYRQDPGQGLRLIYYSQIVNDFQKGDIAEGYSVSREKKESFPLTVTSAQKNPTAFYLCASSKPQAFSRSYNEQFFGPGTRLTVL.